Listed below are T cell receptor beta chains from one sample, sequenced in a study of blood T cell repertoires in COVID-19. Only in-frame clones appear in the TCRdb table, and some are missing; sequencing was by immunoSEQ multiplex PCR. This table has just over 300,000 clones, roughly 88% appearing once. Sequenced input: PBMCs or T cells enriched from blood (not recorded which). The receptors here all came from a man in his thirties or forties who had recovered from COVID-19. Both conserved end residues are part of each CDR3. The order of the fields is J gene, clone size, D gene, V gene, CDR3 DNA, CDR3 protein. A D gene is named only where the DNA matches it firmly. Not every row has a clone size; where given, it reads once, few, many or a size class.

>TRBJ2-3|NA|TRBD2|TRBV7-3
TGTGCCAGCAGCTTAACTAGCGGGGAGACAGATACGCAGTATTTT
CASSLTSGETDTQYF
>TRBJ2-3|NA|NA|TRBV28
TGTGCCAGCAGTTTATCCGGGGGGCTCGGGTCACACACAGATACGCAGTATTTT
CASSLSGGLGSHTDTQYF
>TRBJ2-2|NA|NA|TRBV9
TGTGCCAGCAGCGCGGACTTACCGAACACCGGGGAGCTGTTTTTT
CASSADLPNTGELFF
>TRBJ2-1|NA|NA|TRBV6-2/TRBV6-3
TGTGCCAGCAGTTACTACGTGGGCCCAATCGAAAACAATGAGCAGTTCTTC
CASSYYVGPIENNEQFF
>TRBJ1-2|few|TRBD1|TRBV30
TGTGCCTGGTCCCCCCAAGGGGGCCCGGTCTATGGCTACACCTTC
CAWSPQGGPVYGYTF
>TRBJ2-2|NA|NA|TRBV4-2
TGTGCCAGCAGCCCGACAGGACTAGTAGGGAGAACCGGGGAGCTGTTTTTT
CASSPTGLVGRTGELFF
>TRBJ1-2|NA|TRBD1|TRBV2
TGTGCCAGCAGTGAAGTACAGGGGAAAACGAACTATGGCTACACCTTC
CASSEVQGKTNYGYTF
>TRBJ1-4|NA|NA|TRBV12-3/TRBV12-4
TGTGCCAGCAGTTTAGAACGGGAAAAACTGTTTTTT
CASSLEREKLFF
>TRBJ1-1|NA|TRBD1|TRBV7-9
TGTGCCAGCAGCCCTACAGGGGGTGGCACTGAAGCTTTCTTT
CASSPTGGGTEAFF
>TRBJ1-2|NA|NA|TRBV18
TGTGCCAGCTCCTCTTTCCCGGGTATGGACTATGGCTACACCTTC
CASSSFPGMDYGYTF
>TRBJ1-6|NA|NA|TRBV10-3
TGTGCCATCAGGGAGGACAGATCAAATTCACCCCTCCACTTT
CAIREDRSNSPLHF
>TRBJ1-6|NA|TRBD1|TRBV5-1
TGCGCCAGCGGACTTACCGGGACAGGGGTTTCACCCCTCCACTTT
CASGLTGTGVSPLHF
>TRBJ2-1|NA|TRBD2|TRBV9
TGTGCCAGCAGCGTAGGGACTAGCAATGAGCAGTTCTTC
CASSVGTSNEQFF
>TRBJ2-5|NA|TRBD2|TRBV7-2
TGTGCCAGCAGCAAAGTTAGCGGGGAGGTGACCCAGTACTTC
CASSKVSGEVTQYF
>TRBJ2-1|NA|TRBD2|TRBV11-1
TGTGCCAGCAGCTTACCTAGCGGGGGAGCTTTCAATGAGCAGTTCTTC
CASSLPSGGAFNEQFF
>TRBJ1-2|few|TRBD1|TRBV4-2
TGTGCCAGCAGCCAAGATGGGGACGGGACAGCGTATGGCTACACCTTC
CASSQDGDGTAYGYTF
>TRBJ2-3|NA|NA|TRBV4-1
TGCGCCAGCAGCCAAGTGGAGAGTAGCACAGATACGCAGTATTTT
CASSQVESSTDTQYF
>TRBJ1-1|NA|NA|TRBV7-2
TGTGCCAGCAGCTTATACAGGGTTAACACTGAAGCTTTCTTT
CASSLYRVNTEAFF
>TRBJ1-2|NA|NA|TRBV5-1
TGCGCCAGCAGCTTGTACCAGGGAACTTATGGCTACACCTTC
CASSLYQGTYGYTF
>TRBJ1-3|NA|NA|TRBV9
TGTGCCAGCAGCCCCCGACAGTCCTCTGGAAACACCATATATTTT
CASSPRQSSGNTIYF
>TRBJ2-7|NA|TRBD2|TRBV29-1
TGCAGCGCCTCGGGACTAGCGGGGCCCTACGAGCAGTACTTC
CSASGLAGPYEQYF
>TRBJ2-2|NA|TRBD1|TRBV30
TGTGCCTGGAGTGTACTGTGGGACAGGCTGTTTTTT
CAWSVLWDRLFF
>TRBJ2-5|once|TRBD2|TRBV30
TGTGCCTGGAGCGGACTAGCGTCATACGAGACCCAGTACTTC
CAWSGLASYETQYF
>TRBJ2-2|NA|TRBD2|TRBV4-1
TGCGCCAGCAGCCAGCTTGGGACTAGCGGGGCTTCCGGGGAGCTGTTTTTT
CASSQLGTSGASGELFF
>TRBJ1-1|once|NA|TRBV18
TGTGCCAGCTCACCACAGGGAGGGAGCACTGAAGCTTTCTTT
CASSPQGGSTEAFF
>TRBJ1-6|NA|NA|TRBV9
TGTGCCAGCAGCGTAGGAGGGTTTGATTCACCCCTCCACTTT
CASSVGGFDSPLHF
>TRBJ1-3|once|NA|TRBV7-9
TGTGCCAGCAGCTTTACAGGGTCGTGGGGAAACACCATATATTTT
CASSFTGSWGNTIYF
>TRBJ1-6|NA|TRBD1|TRBV2
TGTGCCAGCAGTCCTGGCGGGACAGGAAATTCACCCCTCCACTTT
CASSPGGTGNSPLHF
>TRBJ2-1|NA|NA|TRBV3-1/TRBV3-2
TGTGCCAGCAGCCAAGGGGTTGGGGGGAGAGTTGAGCAGTTCTTC
CASSQGVGGRVEQFF
>TRBJ2-4|NA|NA|TRBV6-2/TRBV6-3
TGTGCCAGCAGTTACCGGGGACTAGCCAAAAACATTCAGTACTTC
CASSYRGLAKNIQYF
>TRBJ1-4|once|NA|TRBV5-8
TGTGCCAGCAGCCCAGGAATGGAAAAACTGTTTTTT
CASSPGMEKLFF
>TRBJ1-1|NA|NA|TRBV7-9
TGTGCCAGCAGCTTAAGGTGGGGAGGGAACACTGAAGCTTTCTTT
CASSLRWGGNTEAFF
>TRBJ1-3|NA|NA|TRBV5-1
TGCGCCAGCAGCCCGGATTCCGTGGGGCCTCGTGGAAACACCATATATTTT
CASSPDSVGPRGNTIYF
>TRBJ2-2|few|NA|TRBV4-1
TGCGCCAGCAGCCAAAGTTCTAGGACCGGGGAGCTGTTTTTT
CASSQSSRTGELFF
>TRBJ1-1|NA|NA|TRBV14
TGTGCCAGCAGCCAAGGAGCGTCCGGAGTCCTTAACACTGAAGCTTTCTTT
CASSQGASGVLNTEAFF
>TRBJ1-2|NA|TRBD1|TRBV27
TGTGCCAGCAGTTTATCACAACCGGGACAGGGATATGGCTACACCTTC
CASSLSQPGQGYGYTF
>TRBJ1-2|NA|TRBD1|TRBV4-2
TGTGCCAGCAGCCAAGGTCCACAGGGGAATAACTATGGCTACACCTTC
CASSQGPQGNNYGYTF
>TRBJ2-5|once|TRBD2|TRBV4-3
TGCGCCAGCAGCCAAGTTTGGAGCGGGGGGGCCTTCGAGACCCAGTACTTC
CASSQVWSGGAFETQYF
>TRBJ2-3|NA|NA|TRBV7-2
TGTGCCAGCAGCCCGAAATTAGGGCGGGGCCGGGGAGATACGCAGTATTTT
CASSPKLGRGRGDTQYF
>TRBJ1-1|NA|TRBD1|TRBV7-2
TGTGCCAGCAGCCCCCTCGAGGGGGCGGTCACTGAAGCTTTCTTT
CASSPLEGAVTEAFF
>TRBJ2-3|few|NA|TRBV5-1
TGCGCCAGCAGCCCAAGGGACTCTGGCACAGATACGCAGTATTTT
CASSPRDSGTDTQYF
>TRBJ2-3|NA|TRBD2|TRBV7-3
TGTGCCAGCAGCCCGGGGACTAGCAACAGCCTAGATACGCAGTATTTT
CASSPGTSNSLDTQYF
>TRBJ2-1|NA|NA|TRBV6-5
TGTGCCAGCAGTTCCGGTAGGGGCGATGAGCAGTTCTTC
CASSSGRGDEQFF
>TRBJ2-5|NA|NA|TRBV9
TGTGCCAGCAGCACAAACCAAGAGACCCAGTACTTC
CASSTNQETQYF
>TRBJ1-6|NA|NA|TRBV7-2
TGTGCCAGCAGCTTAGTGTCTCTGTATCGGAATTCACCCCTCCACTTT
CASSLVSLYRNSPLHF
>TRBJ1-2|NA|TRBD1|TRBV9
TGTGCCAGCAGCGGGGACAGGGTCTTGGAGGAGAACTATGGCTACACCTTC
CASSGDRVLEENYGYTF
>TRBJ1-3|NA|NA|TRBV5-8
TGTGCCAGCAGCTTTTCCGGGATGACTGGAAACACCATATATTTT
CASSFSGMTGNTIYF
>TRBJ1-5|NA|NA|TRBV5-6
TGTGCCAGCAGCCAGTTCGATCAGCCCCAGCATTTT
CASSQFDQPQHF